Below, 14 T cell receptor beta chains from the same sample are listed, as sequenced in a study of alternative splicing in chronic myeloid leukemia remission. Study background: Trial remission samples were taken at major or complete molecular response, at 12 or 24 months.

Each library started from roughly 1 ug total RNA with poly-A enrichment. TCRdb re-called the bulk RNA-seq reads, yielding one record per CDR3 amino acid sequence without DNA. The data hold about 550 distinct CDR3 sequences, with roughly 95% observed a single time. The starting material was PBMCs or total blood leukocytes (not recorded which), obtained during remission. These receptors originate from an adult with chronic myeloid leukemia.

This clonotype was counted a single time. V gene TRBV19 combines with J gene TRBJ2-7; TCRdb indicates TRBD2, and absent DNA this call remains unverified. The germline V gene has CDR1 LNHDA and CDR2 SQIVND (reference sequence). The CDR3 is made up of 15 amino acids. The CDR3 region is CASSITGGARIEQYF.

The CDR3: CASTLLSGTGELFF. This chain links TRBV5-1 with TRBJ2-2; the D call of TRBD2 rests on TCRdb alone, since no DNA is present to check it. The CDR3 runs to 14 residues. The V gene's germline CDR1 is SGHRS and CDR2 YFSETQ.

The chain employs TRBV20-1 and TRBJ2-3; TCRdb's D gene call, TRBD2, goes unchecked for lack of DNA. Per the germline V gene, CDR1 is DFQATT and CDR2 is SNEGSKA (reference sequence). This CDR3 has 16 amino acids. CDR3 residues: CSARTGSIPSTDTQYF.

This clonotype was counted once. The chain is built from TRBV19 and TRBJ2-2; TCRdb names TRBD2, which stays unverified in the absence of DNA. Germline-derived CDR1 and CDR2 are LNHDA and SQIVND (reference sequence). The CDR3 sequence is 15 residues long. The CDR3 spells CASSTTWTVTGELFF.

The chain uses TRBV12-5 and TRBJ1-1. Per the germline V gene, CDR1 is LGHNT and CDR2 is FRNRAP. The CDR3 is 11 residues long. The CDR3 reads CASGLVDEAFF.

The CDR3 spells CASSPGPGGASTDTQYF. This sequence joins TRBV7-2 and TRBJ2-3; TCRdb's D call of TRBD2 is untestable without DNA. The germline V gene encodes CDR1 SGHTA and CDR2 FQGNSA. This CDR3 is 17 amino acids long.

The chain employs TRBV25-1 and TRBJ1-1. Per the germline V gene, CDR1 is MGHDK and CDR2 is SYGVNS. The CDR3 runs 13 residues. The chain's CDR3 is CASSNTGNTEAFF.

The chain uses TRBV12-3 or TRBV12-4 and TRBJ2-3. The CDR3 contains 14 residues. The CDR3 loop is CASSPQISTDTQYF.

V gene TRBV29-1 combines with J gene TRBJ1-1. The CDR3 runs 12 residues. CDR1 and CDR2 (germline): SQVTM, ANQGSEA. CDR3 protein: CSVPDMNTEAFF.

This rearrangement joins TRBV6-5 to TRBJ1-1. The CDR3 contains 14 residues. Germline V lookup: CDR1 MNHEY, CDR2 SVGAGI. CDR3 loop: CASSYSTANTEAFF.

The V call is TRBV5-1, the J call TRBJ2-2; TCRdb selects TRBD2, and the lack of DNA leaves this call unchecked. Germline V lookup: CDR1 SGHRS, CDR2 YFSETQ. The CDR3 has 16 amino acids. The CDR3 sequence: CASSLSPGKNTGELFF.

The rearrangement links TRBV4-3 to TRBJ1-3. This CDR3 is built from 15 residues. Germline loops: CDR1 LGHNA, CDR2 YSLEER. The CDR3 sequence: CASSPGRHSGNTIYF.

This chain joins TRBV29-1 and TRBJ2-3. The CDR3 sequence is 14 residues long. Germline values: CDR1 SQVTM, CDR2 ANQGSEA. Here the CDR3 reads CSVFDFLSTDTQYF.

This rearrangement joins TRBV7-3 to TRBJ2-1; TCRdb proposes TRBD2, but this gene call is untestable without DNA. Germline values: CDR1 SGHTA, CDR2 FQGTGA. This CDR3 has 17 amino acids. CDR3 protein: CASSLLSPGRGGNEQFF.